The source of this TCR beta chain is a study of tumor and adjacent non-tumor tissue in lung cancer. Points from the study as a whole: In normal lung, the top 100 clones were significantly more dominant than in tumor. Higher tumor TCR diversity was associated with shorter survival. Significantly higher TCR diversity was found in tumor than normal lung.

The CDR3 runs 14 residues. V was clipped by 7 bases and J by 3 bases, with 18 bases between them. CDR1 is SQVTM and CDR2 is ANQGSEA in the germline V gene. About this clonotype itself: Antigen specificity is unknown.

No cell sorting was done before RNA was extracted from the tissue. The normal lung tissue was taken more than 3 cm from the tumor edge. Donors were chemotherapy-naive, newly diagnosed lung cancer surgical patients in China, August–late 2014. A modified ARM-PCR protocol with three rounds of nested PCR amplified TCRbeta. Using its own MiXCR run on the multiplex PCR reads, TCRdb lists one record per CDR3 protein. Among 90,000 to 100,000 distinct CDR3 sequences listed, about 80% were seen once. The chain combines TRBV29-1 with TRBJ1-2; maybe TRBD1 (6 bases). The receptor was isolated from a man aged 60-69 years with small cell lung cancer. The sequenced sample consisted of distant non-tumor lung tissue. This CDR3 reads CSAEPVAGDYGYTF. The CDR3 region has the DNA TGCAGCGCCGAGCCCGTGGCAGGGGACTATGGCTACACCTTC.